This T cell receptor beta chain appears in the sequencing data of a study of T-cell memory formation after mild COVID-19. As for this clonotype: What it recognizes is unknown.

There are 17 residues in the CDR3. Germline-derived CDR1 and CDR2 are KGHDR and SFDVKD. J gave up 7 bases and V 2 bases, and 13 bases lay outside the gene matches. Broader study findings: Clones shrinking between day 15 and 85 showed a balanced CD4/CD8 split, and those that grew later tilted toward CD4+.

Constant-segment primers were used for 5'RACE, and the resulting TCR alpha and TCR beta cDNA libraries carried sample barcodes and UMIs. Each CDR3 protein gets one entry after TCRdb re-called the 5' RACE reads with MiXCR. The table includes about 210,000 distinct CDR3 sequences, 27% detected once. The rearrangement joins TRBV24-1 to TRBJ2-1; 7 positions agree with TRBD1. This sequence was found in an adult woman who had mild COVID-19 (a few samples of this study predate the infection). Cell type and time point are not known. The source material was PBMCs or a T cell subset sorted from them (not recorded which). CDR3 in amino acids: CATSDSGQGTARNEQFF. The CDR3 DNA follows: TGTGCCACCAGTGATTCGGGTCAAGGGACAGCCAGGAATGAGCAGTTCTTC.